This TCR beta chain was sequenced during a study of T-cell reconstitution after alpha-beta-depleted transplantation in children listed by TCRdb under 2016. Background on the whole study: Using TCR repertoire profiling, the study quantitatively followed how T-cell immune reconstitution unfolded in children after TCRalphabeta/CD19-depleted allogeneic hematopoietic cell transplantation.

At the junction V is shortened by 4 bases and J by 6 bases, with 14 bases in between. From its cysteine to its phenylalanine, the CDR3 spans 14 amino acids. Just the 42-base CDR3 DNA is kept, in frame starting at base 1. Based on the germline V gene, the CDR1 and CDR2 sequences are MNHEY and SVGEGT. A few counts support this clonotype. The antigen it recognizes is unknown. There are no base qualities to consult, and no much larger clone falls within one base. The library was obtained by PCR. The data were produced on an Illumina HiSeq 2500. To normalize quantification of the TCRbeta repertoire, the TCR libraries were built with molecular barcoding that relied on unique molecular identifiers. TCRdb's own reprocessing of the public reads used fastp at Q25 and MiXCR and kept productive beta chains. Rows are unified per CDR3 protein, each entry keeping the most common DNA and genes. The sample contains about 610,000 distinct CDR3 sequences, more than 9% of them found a single time. About 4% of the sample is held by the ten biggest clonotypes.

Material: PBMCs from the stem cell graft donor, obtained from the stem cell graft. This sequence uses TRBV6-2 or TRBV6-3 and TRBJ2-3; too little of a D gene remains to name it. This TCR was recovered from a human donor who donated a stem cell graft to a child with acute myeloid leukemia. The DNA sequence is given as TGTGCCAGCAGTTCGCCCCGAAGGGCTGATACGCAGTATTTT. It codes for CASSSPRRADTQYF.